These T cell receptor beta chains were read from a single sample in a study of neurological immune-mediated disorders. TCRdb reanalysed the 5' RACE reads using MiXCR and keeps one entry per CDR3 protein. Of roughly 30,000 distinct CDR3 sequences in the sample, about 4.8% were seen once. Sequenced sample: PBMCs. These receptors all come from a man between 18 and 29 years old in good health. CDR3s include the opening cysteine and the closing phenylalanine or tryptophan. Each record gives: clone size, D gene, V gene, CDR3 length, J gene, CDR3 DNA, CDR3 protein. The D gene is left open where the match is weak. Rows may omit the clone size; those that give it use once, few, many or a size class.

>many|-|TRBV7-2|14|TRBJ1-2
TGTGCCAGCAGCTACCTTGCCAAGACCCCTTCTTACACCTTC
CASSYLAKTPSYTF
>many|TRBD1|TRBV5-1|17|TRBJ2-5
TGCGCCAGCAGCTTGCAACGGACAGGGGGCCTCCAAGAGACCCAGTACTTC
CASSLQRTGGLQETQYF
>many|-|TRBV9|15|TRBJ2-7
TGTGCCAGCAGCCCAACAGGGGGCGCGGGAGGCGAGCAGTACTTC
CASSPTGGAGGEQYF
>many|TRBD1|TRBV10-3|16|TRBJ2-7
TGTGCCATCAGTGACCCGGGCCAGGGGGCTGGTAACGAGCAGTACTTC
CAISDPGQGAGNEQYF
>many|TRBD1|TRBV20-1|15|TRBJ2-1
TGCAGTGCTAGGACAGGGGGAAACTCTTACAATGAGCAGTTCTTC
CSARTGGNSYNEQFF
>many|-|TRBV7-3|15|TRBJ2-1
TGTGCCAGCAGCCCGGTAGGGGGTATTGACGATGAGCAGTTCTTC
CASSPVGGIDDEQFF
>many|-|TRBV7-9|15|TRBJ1-3
TGTGCCAGCAGCTTACGGGGGGTCTCTGGAAACACCATATATTTT
CASSLRGVSGNTIYF
>many|-|TRBV5-5|15|TRBJ1-2
TGTGCCAGCAGCTTGTATGGCACCGGGAACTATGGCTACACCTTC
CASSLYGTGNYGYTF
>many|-|TRBV3-1|17|TRBJ2-1
TGTGCCAGCAGCCAAGAATCTAGCAGAAGCTCCTACAATGAGCAGTTCTTC
CASSQESSRSSYNEQFF
>many|-|TRBV10-3|12|TRBJ1-1
TGTGCCATCAGTGGAGAGTACACTGAAGCTTTCTTT
CAISGEYTEAFF
>many|-|TRBV6-5|14|TRBJ2-3
TGTGCCAGCAAGGGGGGCCTTAGCACAGATACGCAGTATTTT
CASKGGLSTDTQYF
>-|TRBD1|TRBV5-1|17|TRBJ2-5
TGCGCCAGCAGCTTGGACGGGACAGGGGGCAGGAGGGAGACCCAGTACTTC
CASSLDGTGGRRETQYF
>many|-|TRBV5-1|15|TRBJ1-1
TGCGCCAGCAGCACCTACGCAGGGGTGAACACTGAAGCTTTCTTT
CASSTYAGVNTEAFF
>many|-|TRBV20-1|13|TRBJ1-6
TGCAGTGCTAGACGGGGTGGGAATTCACCCCTCCACTTT
CSARRGGNSPLHF
>many|-|TRBV6-5|13|TRBJ1-1
TGTGCCAGCAGTCTCCAGGAGAACACTGAAGCTTTCTTT
CASSLQENTEAFF
>many|-|TRBV4-3|14|TRBJ1-1
TGCGCCAGCAGCCAAGATCCACTGAACACTGAAGCTTTCTTT
CASSQDPLNTEAFF
>many|-|TRBV12-3/TRBV12-4|15|TRBJ2-2
TGTGCCAGCTCCGAGAAGCACGATAACACCGGGGAGCTGTTTTTT
CASSEKHDNTGELFF